Listed here is a single TCR beta chain. The data were taken from a study of blood T cell repertoires in COVID-19. Study information: The cDNA or gDNA used as material had been derived from T cells, B-cell-depleted T cells, or PBMCs.

The CDR3 runs to 17 residues. V gave up 1 base and J gave up 3 bases; unmatched junction bases: 5. Germline CDR1 reads MNHEY; CDR2 reads SMNVEV (reference sequence). Sequencing was performed with immunoSEQ multiplex PCR; in TCRdb, only in-frame clones are kept and a portion is missing. The table shows fewer than 120,000 clones, with around 82% occurring only once. This receptor was obtained from a woman in her sixties or seventies with acute or convalescent COVID-19. Specimen: peripheral blood. The chain couples TRBV27 to TRBJ2-1; 11 positions agree with TRBD2. The CDR3, as DNA: TGTGCCAGCAGTTTATTTTCTAGCGGGGGGCGCTACAATGAGCAGTTCTTC. It specifies CASSLFSSGGRYNEQFF.